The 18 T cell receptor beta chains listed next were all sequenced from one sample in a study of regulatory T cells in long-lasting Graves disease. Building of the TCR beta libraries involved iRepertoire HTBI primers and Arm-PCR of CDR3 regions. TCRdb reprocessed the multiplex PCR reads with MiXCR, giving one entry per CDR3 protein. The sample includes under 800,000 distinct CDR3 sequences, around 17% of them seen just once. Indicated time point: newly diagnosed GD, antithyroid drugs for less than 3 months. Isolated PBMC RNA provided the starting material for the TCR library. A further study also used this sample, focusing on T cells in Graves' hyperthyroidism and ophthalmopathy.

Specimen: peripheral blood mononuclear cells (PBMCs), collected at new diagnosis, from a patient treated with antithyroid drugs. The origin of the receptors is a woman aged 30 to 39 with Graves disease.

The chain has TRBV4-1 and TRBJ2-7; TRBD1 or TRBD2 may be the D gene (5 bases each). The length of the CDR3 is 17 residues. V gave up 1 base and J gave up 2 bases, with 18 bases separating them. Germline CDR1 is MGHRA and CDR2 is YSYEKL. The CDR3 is CASSQVPVQGATYEQYF. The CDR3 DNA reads TGCGCCAGCAGCCAAGTACCAGTCCAGGGAGCCACCTACGAGCAGTACTTC.

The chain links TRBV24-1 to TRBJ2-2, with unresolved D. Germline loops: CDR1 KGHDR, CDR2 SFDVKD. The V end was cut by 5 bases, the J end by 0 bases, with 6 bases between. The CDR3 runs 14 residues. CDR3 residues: CATSGVPNTGELFF. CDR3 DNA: TGTGCCACCAGTGGCGTTCCGAACACCGGGGAGCTGTTTTTT.

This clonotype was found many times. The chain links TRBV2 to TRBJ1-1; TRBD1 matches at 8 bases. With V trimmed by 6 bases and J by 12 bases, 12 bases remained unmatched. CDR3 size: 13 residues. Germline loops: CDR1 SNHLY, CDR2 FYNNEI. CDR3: CASRGDPTGETFF. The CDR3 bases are TGTGCCAGCAGAGGAGACCCGACAGGGGAAACTTTCTTT.

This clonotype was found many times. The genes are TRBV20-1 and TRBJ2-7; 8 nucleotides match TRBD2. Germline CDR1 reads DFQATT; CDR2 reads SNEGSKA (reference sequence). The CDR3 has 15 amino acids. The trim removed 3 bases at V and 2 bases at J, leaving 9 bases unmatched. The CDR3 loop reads CSARALAGRPYEQYF. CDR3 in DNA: TGCAGTGCTAGGGCCTTAGCGGGACGGCCCTACGAGCAGTACTTC.

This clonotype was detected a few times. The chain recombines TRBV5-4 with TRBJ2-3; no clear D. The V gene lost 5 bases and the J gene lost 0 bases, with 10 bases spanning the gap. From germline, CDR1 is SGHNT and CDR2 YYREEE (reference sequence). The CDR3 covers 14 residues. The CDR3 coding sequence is TGTGCCAGCAGTTCATGGTTAAGCACAGATACGCAGTATTTT. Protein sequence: CASSSWLSTDTQYF.

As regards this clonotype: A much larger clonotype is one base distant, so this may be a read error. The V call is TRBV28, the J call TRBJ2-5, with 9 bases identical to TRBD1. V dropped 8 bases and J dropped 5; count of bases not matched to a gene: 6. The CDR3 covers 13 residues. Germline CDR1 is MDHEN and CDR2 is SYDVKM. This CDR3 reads CASQQGAEETQYF. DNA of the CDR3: TGTGCCAGCCAACAGGGGGCGGAGGAGACCCAGTACTTC.

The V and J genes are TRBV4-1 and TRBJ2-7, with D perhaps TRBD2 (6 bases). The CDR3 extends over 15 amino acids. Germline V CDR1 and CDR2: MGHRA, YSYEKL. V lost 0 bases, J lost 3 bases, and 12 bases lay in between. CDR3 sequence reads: CASSQDRGTLYEQYF. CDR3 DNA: TGCGCCAGCAGCCAAGATCGGGGGACTCTCTACGAGCAGTACTTC.

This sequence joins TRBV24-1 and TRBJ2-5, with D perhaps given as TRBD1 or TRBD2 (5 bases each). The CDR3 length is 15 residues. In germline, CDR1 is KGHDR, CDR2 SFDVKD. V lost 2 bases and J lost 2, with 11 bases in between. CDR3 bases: TGTGCCACCAGTGATTGGGGGAGAAAGCAAGAGACCCAGTACTTC. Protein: CATSDWGRKQETQYF.

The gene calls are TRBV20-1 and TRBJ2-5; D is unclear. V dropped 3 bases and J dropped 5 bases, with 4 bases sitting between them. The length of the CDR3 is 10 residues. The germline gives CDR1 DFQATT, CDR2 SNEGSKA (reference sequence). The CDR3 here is CSASLETQYF. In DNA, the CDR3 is TGCAGTGCTAGTCTCGAGACCCAGTACTTC.

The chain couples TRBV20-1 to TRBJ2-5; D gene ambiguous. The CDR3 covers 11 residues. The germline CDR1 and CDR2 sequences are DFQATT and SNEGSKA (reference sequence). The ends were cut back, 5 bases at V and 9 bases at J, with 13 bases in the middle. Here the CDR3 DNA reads TGCAGTGCTCCTACCTTGGAGCCCCAGTACTTC. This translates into CSAPTLEPQYF.

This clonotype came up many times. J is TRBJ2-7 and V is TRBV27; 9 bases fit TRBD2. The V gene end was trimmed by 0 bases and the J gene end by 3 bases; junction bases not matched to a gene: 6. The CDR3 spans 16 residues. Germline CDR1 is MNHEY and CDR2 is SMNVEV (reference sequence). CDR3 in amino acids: CASSLSASGIFYEQYF. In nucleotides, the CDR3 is TGTGCCAGCAGTTTATCGGCTAGCGGGATCTTCTACGAGCAGTACTTC.

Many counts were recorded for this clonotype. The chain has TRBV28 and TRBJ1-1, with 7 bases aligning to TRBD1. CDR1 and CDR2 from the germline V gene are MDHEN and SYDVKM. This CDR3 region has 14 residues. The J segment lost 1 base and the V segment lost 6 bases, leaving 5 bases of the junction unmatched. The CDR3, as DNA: TGTGCCAGCAGCTGGACAGGATCGAACACTGAAGCTTTCTTT. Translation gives CASSWTGSNTEAFF.

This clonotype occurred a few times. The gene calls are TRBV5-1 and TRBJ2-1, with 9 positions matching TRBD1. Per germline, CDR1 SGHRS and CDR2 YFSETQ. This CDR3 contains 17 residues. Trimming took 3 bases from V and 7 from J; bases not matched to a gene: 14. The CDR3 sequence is CASSYTVVGQGWNEQFF. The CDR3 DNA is TGCGCCAGCAGCTATACCGTTGTCGGACAGGGGTGGAATGAGCAGTTCTTC.

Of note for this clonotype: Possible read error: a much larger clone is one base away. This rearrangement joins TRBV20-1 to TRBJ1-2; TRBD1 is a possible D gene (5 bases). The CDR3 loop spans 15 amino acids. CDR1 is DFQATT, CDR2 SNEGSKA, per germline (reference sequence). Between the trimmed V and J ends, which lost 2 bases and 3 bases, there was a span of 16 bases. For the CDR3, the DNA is TGCAGTGCTAGATCTCAGACGGACACCTACTATGGCTACACCTTC. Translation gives CSARSQTDTYYGYTF.

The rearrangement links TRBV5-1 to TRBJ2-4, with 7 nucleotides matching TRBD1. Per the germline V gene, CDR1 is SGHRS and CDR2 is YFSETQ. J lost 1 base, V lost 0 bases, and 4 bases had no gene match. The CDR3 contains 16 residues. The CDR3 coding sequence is TGCGCCAGCAGCTTGGGTGGGACAGAGGCCAAAAACATTCAGTACTTC. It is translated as CASSLGGTEAKNIQYF. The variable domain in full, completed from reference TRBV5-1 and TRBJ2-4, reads KAGVTQTPRYLIKTRGQQVTLSCSPISGHRSVSWYQQTPGQGLQFLFEYFSETQRNKGNFPGRFSGRQFSNSRSEMNVSTLELGDSALYLCASSLGGTEAKNIQYFGAGTRLSVL.

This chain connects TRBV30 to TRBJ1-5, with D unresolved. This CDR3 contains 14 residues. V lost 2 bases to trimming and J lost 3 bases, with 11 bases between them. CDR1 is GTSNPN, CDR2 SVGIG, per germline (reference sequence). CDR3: CAWSPIRDNQPQHF. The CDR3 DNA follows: TGTGCCTGGAGTCCCATCCGGGACAATCAGCCCCAGCATTTT.

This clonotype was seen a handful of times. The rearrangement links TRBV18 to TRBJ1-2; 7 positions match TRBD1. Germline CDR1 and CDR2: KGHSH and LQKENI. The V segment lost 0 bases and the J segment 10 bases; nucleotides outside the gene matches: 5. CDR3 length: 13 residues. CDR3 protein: CASSPPGTAPYTF. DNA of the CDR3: TGTGCCAGCTCACCACCGGGGACAGCCCCCTACACCTTC.

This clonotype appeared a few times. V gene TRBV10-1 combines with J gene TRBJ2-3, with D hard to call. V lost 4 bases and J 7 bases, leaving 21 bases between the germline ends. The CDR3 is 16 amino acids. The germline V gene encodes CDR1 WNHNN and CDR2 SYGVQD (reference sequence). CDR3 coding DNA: TGCGCCAGCAGTGCTAAACACGGGTCACTGGTGAATACGCAGTATTTT. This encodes CASSAKHGSLVNTQYF.